The clone carrying this T cell receptor beta chain was observed a handful of times. The antigen is undetermined. Germline loops: CDR1 SEHNR, CDR2 FQNEAQ (reference sequence). This CDR3 comprises 15 residues. V lost 5 bases and J lost 12, with 22 bases in between. The data are from a study of glioma-infiltrating T cells. Study findings and constraints: Gliomas, especially low-grade, showed above-expected tissue-blood divergence; non-neoplastic patients showed below. CDR3 overlap between tissue and blood was very small.

Amplification of TCR alpha and beta CDR3 regions from RNA used iRepertoire nested multiplex PCR. Tissue mRNA or PBMC total RNA, roughly 100-400 ng, went into one-step reverse transcription and amplification. Via MiXCR, TCRdb re-called the multiplex PCR reads, giving one row per CDR3 protein. This sample has around 190,000 distinct CDR3 sequences; roughly 45% occur once, and the top ten carry around 5.3%. The sequence was obtained from a human donor with low-grade glioma or glioblastoma, undergoing nonglioma brain surgery, or in good health (not recorded which). The source material was glioma tissue, nonneoplastic brain tissue, or PBMCs (not recorded which). The chain carries TRBV7-9 and TRBJ1-4; D is uncertain. CDR3 in amino acids: CASSEGSGQFGELFF. Written as DNA, the CDR3 is TGTGCCAGCAGCGAAGGCTCGGGTCAGTTTGGAGAACTGTTTTTT.